Below, 28 T cell receptor beta chains from the same sample are listed, as sequenced in a study of blood T cell repertoires in COVID-19 (dated by TCRdb to 2020 to 2021). Library preparation employed the immunoSEQ multiplex PCR assay. TCRdb holds this immuneACCESS table with in-frame rearrangements only. Some clones are missing; in checked studies, unresolved V genes explain under half, and the rest has no known cause. The sample table holds a few hundred thousand clones, of which about 85% were seen once. Around 3% of the sample lies in the top ten. The specimen was peripheral blood. These receptors were collected from a man aged 18 to 35 with active or convalescent COVID-19.

The V call is TRBV4-3, the J call TRBJ1-3; maybe TRBD1 (5 bases). Germline V gives CDR1 LGHNA, CDR2 YSLEER. With 0 bases removed from V and 3 bases from J, the gap between germline ends came to 9 bases. The CDR3 consists of 15 residues. The CDR3 coding sequence is TGCGCCAGCAGCCAAGATTTTAGGGGTGGAAACACCATATATTTT. It encodes CASSQDFRGGNTIYF.

The chain carries TRBV12-3 or TRBV12-4 and TRBJ2-7; no reliable D call. The V and J ends lost 3 bases and 5 bases respectively, with 8 bases between them. There are 12 residues in the CDR3. CDR3 region: CASSFSKNEQYF. DNA of the CDR3: TGTGCCAGCAGTTTTTCTAAAAACGAGCAGTACTTC.

This clone was seen more than once but under ten times. The V call is TRBV15, the J call TRBJ1-1, with 8 nucleotides matching TRBD1. The CDR3 runs 14 residues. V lost 9 bases to trimming and J lost 0 bases; unmatched junction nucleotides: 6. Germline V gene sequence: CDR1 LNHNV, CDR2 YYDKDF (reference sequence). CDR3 nucleotide sequence: TGTGCCACAGAACTACAGGGGGTGAACACTGAAGCTTTCTTT. Its protein product is CATELQGVNTEAFF.

This clone has only one observation. The same CDR3 is also encoded by other DNA sequences in this sample. The V call is TRBV19, the J call TRBJ1-5; unclear D gene. Germline assignment: CDR1 LNHDA and CDR2 SQIVND (reference sequence). V was trimmed by 3 bases and J by 4 bases, leaving 7 bases between them. The CDR3 consists of 13 residues. In DNA, the CDR3 is TGTGCCAGTAGTATGGGAGGGAATCAGCCCCAGCATTTT. It translates to CASSMGGNQPQHF. The complete variable domain, with remaining parts taken from reference TRBV19 and TRBJ1-5, reads DGGITQSPKYLFRKEGQNVTLSCEQNLNHDAMYWYRQDPGQGLRLIYYSQIVNDFQKGDIAEGYSVSREKKESFPLTVTSAQKNPTAFYLCASSMGGNQPQHFGDGTRLSIL.

This chain connects TRBV20-1 to TRBJ1-5; a weak D match, TRBD1 (6 bases). Germline V CDR1 and CDR2: DFQATT, SNEGSKA (reference sequence). V lost 4 bases and J 5 bases, leaving 6 bases between the germline ends. The CDR3 runs to 11 residues. CDR3 coding DNA: TGCAGTGCTAAGGGGGATCAGCCCCAGCATTTT. It encodes CSAKGDQPQHF.

This clone came up a few times. The chain is built from TRBV15 and TRBJ2-1, with 10 positions matching TRBD2. The CDR3 runs to 16 residues. The V and J ends lost 1 base and 5 bases, in that order; junction bases with no gene match: 5. Per germline, CDR1 LNHNV and CDR2 YYDKDF (reference sequence). This CDR3 is CATSRGSGRADNEQFF. The CDR3 nucleotides are TGTGCCACCAGCAGAGGCAGCGGGAGGGCCGACAATGAGCAGTTCTTC. The full variable domain, in which reference TRBV15 and TRBJ2-1 provide the parts outside the CDR3, is DAMVIQNPRYQVTQFGKPVTLSCSQTLNHNVMYWYQQKSSQAPKLLFHYYDKDFNNEADTPDNFQSRRPNTSFCFLDIRSPGLGDTAMYLCATSRGSGRADNEQFFGPGTRLTVL.

The gene calls are TRBV25-1 and TRBJ1-3; 8 bases match TRBD1. Germline-derived CDR1 and CDR2 are MGHDK and SYGVNS. Germline trimming cut 3 bases from V and 0 bases from J; bases unmatched to any gene: 4. The CDR3 totals 16 residues. Here the CDR3 reads CASSDGQGFSGNTIYF. CDR3 nucleotide sequence: TGTGCCAGCAGTGACGGACAGGGATTCTCTGGAAACACCATATATTTT. The variable domain in full, with the rest retrieved from reference TRBV25-1 and TRBJ1-3, is EADIYQTPRYLVIGTGKKITLECSQTMGHDKMYWYQQDPGMELHLIHYSYGVNSTEKGDLSSESTVSRIRTEHFPLTLESARPSHTSQYLCASSDGQGFSGNTIYFGEGSWLTVV.

This clone was detected only a few times. The genes are TRBV3-1 (or the pseudogene TRBV3-2) and TRBJ1-2; D possibly corresponds to TRBD1 (6 bases). The CDR3 runs 14 residues. Trimming cost V 3 bases and J 5 bases, with 13 bases left between them. Per the germline V gene, CDR1 is LGHDT and CDR2 is YNNKEL (reference sequence). This chain's CDR3 is CASSQEQGVYGYTF. CDR3 nucleotide sequence: TGTGCCAGCAGCCAGGAACAGGGAGTTTATGGCTACACCTTC.

Concerning this clone: The same CDR3 also results from other DNA sequences found in this sample. The V and J genes are TRBV28 and TRBJ1-1, with D possibly matching TRBD1 (5 bases). V was trimmed by 2 bases and J by 1 base, leaving 8 bases between them. The CDR3 runs 14 residues. Germline V lookup: CDR1 MDHEN, CDR2 SYDVKM. CDR3 bases: TGTGCCAGCAGTTTACTCGGGGGGAACACTGAAGCTTTCTTT. Protein: CASSLLGGNTEAFF. Full variable domain (remainder filled in from reference TRBV28 and TRBJ1-1): DVKVTQSSRYLVKRTGEKVFLECVQDMDHENMFWYRQDPGLGLRLIYFSYDVKMKEKGDIPEGYSVSREKKERFSLILESASTNQTSMYLCASSLLGGNTEAFFGQGTRLTVV.

V is TRBV27 and J is TRBJ1-2; tentative D call: TRBD1 (6 bases). CDR1 and CDR2 from the germline V gene are MNHEY and SMNVEV (reference sequence). With 5 bases removed from V and 3 bases from J, the gap between germline ends came to 10 bases. The CDR3 consists of 13 residues. For the CDR3, the DNA is TGTGCCAGCAGTAGGACAGCAGACTATGGCTACACCTTC. This gives the protein CASSRTADYGYTF.

A single count supports this clone. The gene calls are TRBV15 and TRBJ2-7; 10 positions match TRBD2. The CDR3 sequence is 16 residues long. Germline CDR1 is LNHNV and CDR2 is YYDKDF (reference sequence). After removal of 2 bases from V and 3 bases from J, the junction contained 7 bases not matched to a gene. The CDR3 DNA reads TGTGCCACCAGCAGATCTAGCGGGAGAGTCAGCTACGAGCAGTACTTC. This sequence encodes CATSRSSGRVSYEQYF.

The chain recombines TRBV7-3 with TRBJ2-1, with 9 bases that match TRBD2. CDR3 length equals 17 residues. Germline CDR1 is SGHTA and CDR2 is FQGTGA. Trimming took 1 base from V and 5 from J; bases not matched to a gene: 9. CDR3 residues: CASSLNALAGLNNEQFF. The CDR3, as DNA: TGTGCCAGCAGCTTAAACGCCCTAGCGGGACTGAACAATGAGCAGTTCTTC. Full variable domain (remainder filled in from reference TRBV7-3 and TRBJ2-1): GAGVSQTPSNKVTEKGKYVELRCDPISGHTALYWYRQSLGQGPEFLIYFQGTGAADDSGLPNDRFFAVRPEGSVSTLKIQRTERGDSAVYLCASSLNALAGLNNEQFFGPGTRLTVL.

V and J are TRBV6-5 and TRBJ1-1; TRBD1 matches 8 bases. Per germline, CDR1 MNHEY and CDR2 SVGAGI. After removal of 8 bases from V and 5 bases from J, the junction contained 10 bases not matched to a gene. This CDR3 contains 14 residues. The CDR3 reads CASVRETGVTEAFF. The CDR3 DNA reads as TGTGCCAGCGTAAGGGAGACAGGGGTTACTGAAGCTTTCTTT.

V gene TRBV28 combines with J gene TRBJ2-1; D might be TRBD2 (6 bases). The V gene lost 5 bases and the J gene lost 4 bases, with 39 bases spanning the gap. Germline V CDR1 and CDR2: MDHEN, SYDVKM. The CDR3 is made up of 23 amino acids. The CDR3 nucleotides are TGTGCCAGCAGTCCAGCCCCCGGACTCCGGCCCCTCAGCGGGCACCAAAATTACAATGAGCAGTTCTTC. It codes for CASSPAPGLRPLSGHQNYNEQFF.

This clone showed up just a few times. The chain has TRBV19 and TRBJ1-2; 9 bases map to TRBD1. This CDR3 spans 17 amino acids. Germline trimming cut 3 bases from V and 4 bases from J; bases unmatched to any gene: 12. The germline V gene encodes CDR1 LNHDA and CDR2 SQIVND (reference sequence). The DNA for the CDR3 is TGTGCCAGTAGTATGGGCTCCGGGACAGGGTCCCGCTATGGCTACACCTTC. Translation: CASSMGSGTGSRYGYTF.

The chain joins TRBV15 to TRBJ1-2; D possibly corresponds to TRBD1 (6 bases). This CDR3 region has 13 residues. The germline V and J ends were trimmed by 0 bases and 6 bases, with 8 bases remaining between them. Per germline, CDR1 LNHNV and CDR2 YYDKDF (reference sequence). The CDR3 here is CATSRDAGDGYTF. CDR3 nucleotide sequence: TGTGCCACCAGCAGAGATGCAGGGGATGGCTACACCTTC.

Here the CDR3 reads CASSLGAGGSTGELFF. CDR3 sequence (DNA): TGTGCCAGCAGCTTGGGGGCGGGAGGATCCACCGGGGAGCTGTTTTTT. The chain uses TRBV5-4 and TRBJ2-2; the match to TRBD2 covers 8 bases. V was clipped by 0 bases and J by 4 bases; unmatched bases: 5. There are 16 residues in the CDR3. CDR1 is SGHNT and CDR2 is YYREEE in the germline V gene (reference sequence).

V usage is TRBV9 and J usage is TRBJ2-1, with D possibly TRBD1 on 6 matching bases. V lost 2 bases and J 7 bases, leaving 10 bases between the germline ends. Germline CDR1 reads SGDLS; CDR2 reads YYNGEE. This CDR3 has 13 amino acids. CDR3 sequence: CASSVTGTNEQFF. For the CDR3, the DNA is TGTGCCAGCAGCGTCACAGGGACGAATGAGCAGTTCTTC.

This clone was counted a few times. The chain carries TRBV7-3 and TRBJ1-2; 10 bases are shared with TRBD1. J lost 1 base, V lost 0 bases, and 2 bases had no gene match. CDR3 size: 16 residues. Germline V gives CDR1 SGHTA, CDR2 FQGTGA. CDR3 residues: CASSLTRTGGNYGYTF. DNA for the CDR3: TGTGCCAGCAGCTTAACCAGGACAGGGGGTAACTATGGCTACACCTTC.

V gene TRBV2 combines with J gene TRBJ1-3; 8 bases map to TRBD1. The V and J ends lost 4 bases and 4 bases, in that order; junction bases with no gene match: 9. Per the germline V gene, CDR1 is SNHLY and CDR2 is FYNNEI. This CDR3 contains 16 residues. As DNA, the CDR3 is TGTGCCAGCAGTGCATCCGGGACAGGCTCGGGAAACACCATATATTTT. Translating gives CASSASGTGSGNTIYF.

The rearrangement joins TRBV24-1 to TRBJ1-5; 7 bases map to TRBD1. The CDR3 length is 16 residues. The V and J ends lost 5 bases and 2 bases, in that order; junction bases with no gene match: 8. Germline CDR1 is KGHDR and CDR2 is SFDVKD. The DNA of the CDR3 is TGTGCCACCAGTGTCGAGGACAGGAATTGCAATCAGCCCCAGCATTTT. It yields the protein CATSVEDRNCNQPQHF.

The J gene is TRBJ1-1, the V gene TRBV7-9; D might be TRBD1 (6 bases). The CDR3 covers 16 residues. CDR1 is SEHNR, CDR2 FQNEAQ, per germline (reference sequence). The ends were cut back, 0 bases at V and 6 bases at J, with 17 bases in the middle. The CDR3 spells CASSLAAGTRVPEAFF. DNA for the CDR3: TGTGCCAGCAGCTTAGCAGCCGGGACACGGGTCCCTGAAGCTTTCTTT.

The sample holds one count of this clone. The chain has TRBV9 and TRBJ2-7; D may be TRBD2 (6 bases). Germline CDR1 reads SGDLS; CDR2 reads YYNGEE. CDR3 length equals 14 residues. V was clipped by 3 bases and J by 2 bases, with 12 bases between them. The CDR3, as DNA: TGTGCCAGCAGCGGGGGGACTTCAGCCTACGAGCAGTACTTC. This gives the protein CASSGGTSAYEQYF. Full variable domain (missing parts from reference TRBV9 and TRBJ2-7): DSGVTQTPKHLITATGQRVTLRCSPRSGDLSVYWYQQSLDQGLQFLIQYYNGEERAKGNILERFSAQQFPDLHSELNLSSLELGDSALYFCASSGGTSAYEQYFGPGTRLTVT.

The chain links TRBV28 to TRBJ2-3; TRBD1 matches 9 bases. The CDR3 consists of 16 residues. Germline V gene sequence: CDR1 MDHEN, CDR2 SYDVKM. V shed 6 bases and J 2 bases; nucleotides not matched to a gene: 9. CDR3 protein: CASSYPGTGTTDTQYF. The DNA for the CDR3 is TGTGCCAGCAGCTACCCCGGGACAGGGACCACAGATACGCAGTATTTT.

V is TRBV27 and J is TRBJ2-7, with 7 bases fitting TRBD2. CDR1 MNHEY and CDR2 SMNVEV come from the germline V gene (reference sequence). The CDR3 runs to 12 residues. The V segment lost 9 bases and the J segment 1 base; nucleotides outside the gene matches: 3. The CDR3 region has the DNA TGTGCCAGTCGAGCGGGGTCCTACGAGCAGTACTTC. It is translated as CASRAGSYEQYF.

The chain combines TRBV10-3 with TRBJ2-3, with D maybe TRBD2 (6 bases). CDR1 is ENHRY and CDR2 is SYGVKD in the germline V gene. This CDR3 is 16 amino acids long. Trimming stripped 2 bases from V and 0 bases from J, with 12 bases between. CDR3 protein: CAISEVGGKSTDTQYF. The CDR3 DNA sequence: TGTGCCATCAGTGAGGTCGGCGGGAAGAGCACAGATACGCAGTATTTT.

This chain joins TRBV3-1 (or the pseudogene TRBV3-2) and TRBJ2-1, with D uncertain. Trimming left V 2 bases short and J 6 bases short, with 5 bases between. The CDR3 is 12 residues long. The germline V gene has CDR1 LGHDT and CDR2 YNNKEL (reference sequence). The CDR3 spells CASSQRANEQFF. DNA of the CDR3: TGTGCCAGCAGCCAACGAGCCAATGAGCAGTTCTTC.

This rearrangement joins TRBV11-2 to TRBJ2-1; 7 bases map to TRBD1. This CDR3 contains 11 residues. In germline, CDR1 is SGHAT, CDR2 FQNNGV. Germline trimming cut 3 bases from V and 14 bases from J; bases unmatched to any gene: 4. CDR3 bases: TGTGCCAGCAGCTTCCGACAGGGTAAGTTCTTC. Translating it yields CASSFRQGKFF.